One and the same sample provided the 18 T cell receptor beta chains below, sequenced in a study of CD8 T cells in Susac syndrome. The RNA, roughly 0.5 to 1 ug, was put through reverse transcription using random hexamers. TCRdb itself ran the immunoSEQ multiplex PCR reads through MiXCR, one entry per CDR3 protein. Among over 350,000 distinct CDR3 sequences listed, more than 80% were seen once. Sequencing input: CD8+ T cells from PBMCs. These receptors were taken from a human donor with multiple sclerosis.

The chain couples TRBV6-5 to TRBJ1-2; the D gene is possibly TRBD1 (6 bases). Germline assignment: CDR1 MNHEY and CDR2 SVGAGI. Trimming left V 0 bases short and J 6 bases short, with 11 bases between. The CDR3 contains 14 residues. CDR3 region: CASSYSQGQDGYTF. The CDR3 nucleotides read TGTGCCAGCAGTTACTCACAGGGTCAGGATGGCTACACCTTC.

This clonotype was observed a handful of times. The V and J genes are TRBV11-2 and TRBJ2-7; D unclear. The germline gives CDR1 SGHAT, CDR2 FQNNGV. Between the trimmed V and J ends, which lost 4 bases and 4 bases, there was a span of 23 bases. The CDR3 covers 17 residues. This CDR3 reads CASSSRAAGPLSYEQYF. Here the CDR3 DNA reads TGTGCCAGCAGCTCAAGGGCGGCAGGACCCCTTTCTTACGAGCAGTACTTC.

A few counts support this clonotype. The chain uses TRBV7-9 and TRBJ1-1; no clear D. Trimming left V 3 bases short and J 1 base short, with 6 bases between. This CDR3 has 13 residues. Germline values: CDR1 SEHNR, CDR2 FQNEAQ (reference sequence). In DNA, the CDR3 is TGTGCCAGCAGCTTGGCTACGAACACTGAAGCTTTCTTT. This translates into CASSLATNTEAFF.

The chain links TRBV30 to TRBJ2-5; D not resolved. From germline, CDR1 is GTSNPN and CDR2 SVGIG (reference sequence). This CDR3 has 14 residues. With 1 base removed from V and 0 bases from J, the gap between germline ends came to 9 bases. DNA for the CDR3: TGTGCCTGGAGTGATCGTCTATACCAAGAGACCCAGTACTTC. It translates to CAWSDRLYQETQYF.

The rearrangement uses TRBV24-1 and TRBJ2-1; no reliable D call. This CDR3 is 12 amino acids long. The V end lost 4 bases, the J end lost 2 bases, and 2 bases lay between the germline ends. CDR1 is KGHDR, CDR2 SFDVKD, per germline. CDR3: CATSDAYNEQFF. DNA for the CDR3: TGTGCCACCAGTGACGCCTACAATGAGCAGTTCTTC.

This chain joins TRBV27 and TRBJ2-4, with D possibly matching TRBD2 (5 bases). The CDR3 has 13 residues. Germline values: CDR1 MNHEY, CDR2 SMNVEV (reference sequence). The CDR3 DNA sequence: TGTACGGTACTGGACGGGAACAAAAACATTCAGTACTTC. This encodes CTVLDGNKNIQYF.

The chain uses TRBV7-2 and TRBJ2-1, with 8 bases that match TRBD2. Germline values: CDR1 SGHTA, CDR2 FQGNSA. The CDR3 runs to 15 residues. The J segment lost 5 bases and the V segment lost 7 bases, leaving 10 bases of the junction unmatched. The CDR3 sequence is CASTPGGATHNEQFF. CDR3 coding DNA: TGTGCCAGCACCCCCGGGGGGGCCACCCACAATGAGCAGTTCTTC.

V and J are TRBV6-5 and TRBJ2-1; possible D gene TRBD2, 5 bases. CDR3 size: 16 residues. V was clipped by 0 bases and J by 0 bases, with 9 bases between them. In germline, CDR1 is MNHEY, CDR2 SVGAGI. The CDR3 coding sequence is TGTGCCAGCAGTTACTCGAGTGGGAGCTCCTACAATGAGCAGTTCTTC. Protein product: CASSYSSGSSYNEQFF.

The chain recombines TRBV7-9 with TRBJ2-3; the match to TRBD1 covers 10 bases. This CDR3 contains 16 residues. Trimming at V came to 5 bases and at J to 3 bases, leaving 8 bases not matched to a gene. Germline assignment: CDR1 SEHNR and CDR2 FQNEAQ (reference sequence). CDR3 region: CASSPGQGVSTDTQYF. DNA of the CDR3: TGTGCCAGCAGCCCAGGACAGGGGGTATCTACAGATACGCAGTATTTT.

The V gene is TRBV28, the J gene TRBJ2-1; 7 bases are shared with TRBD2. Germline CDR1 and CDR2: MDHEN and SYDVKM. The CDR3 is made up of 15 amino acids. J was trimmed by 2 bases and V by 7 bases; bases with no gene match: 8. Here the CDR3 reads CASNLLAEAYNEQFF. The CDR3 DNA follows: TGTGCCAGCAACCTCCTAGCGGAGGCCTACAATGAGCAGTTCTTC.

The chain carries TRBV7-9 and TRBJ1-1; D call uncertain. Trimming stripped 6 bases from V and 0 bases from J, with 23 bases between. The CDR3 length is 18 residues. Per the germline V gene, CDR1 is SEHNR and CDR2 is FQNEAQ (reference sequence). CDR3 bases: TGTGCCAGCAGAGAATTCCCGTCTCGAGGCAGCGTGAACACTGAAGCTTTCTTT. Translation: CASREFPSRGSVNTEAFF.

The V and J genes are TRBV5-4 and TRBJ2-7; TRBD1 matches 9 bases. V was clipped by 4 bases and J by 13 bases; unmatched bases: 9. The germline CDR1 and CDR2 sequences are SGHNT and YYREEE (reference sequence). This CDR3 spans 12 amino acids. The CDR3 DNA reads TGTGCCAGCAGCAAGGGACAGGGAGAATTATACTTC. This codes for CASSKGQGELYF.

This chain connects TRBV6-5 to TRBJ2-1, with TRBD2 matching over 8 bases. CDR1 is MNHEY, CDR2 SVGAGI, per germline. Germline trimming cut 4 bases from V and 6 bases from J; bases unmatched to any gene: 14. There are 17 residues in the CDR3. CDR3 DNA: TGTGCCAGCAGTTCTCCGGGAGGGGGAGGAGGGATCAATGAGCAGTTCTTC. Translated, it gives CASSSPGGGGGINEQFF.

The V call is TRBV6-5, the J call TRBJ1-5; D gene ambiguous. The CDR3 sequence is 16 residues long. Trimming left V 0 bases short and J 7 bases short, with 16 bases between. Germline V gene data show CDR1 as MNHEY and CDR2 as SVGAGI. The CDR3 loop is CASSYSWQNPDQPQHF. CDR3 nucleotide sequence: TGTGCCAGCAGTTACTCTTGGCAGAATCCCGACCAGCCCCAGCATTTT.

This chain joins TRBV7-8 and TRBJ2-1; 9 bases line up with TRBD2. V trimming: 1 base; J trimming: 4 bases; junction bases outside the gene matches: 5. Germline lookup yields CDR1 SGHVS and CDR2 FQNEAQ. The CDR3 is made up of 16 amino acids. The chain's CDR3 is CASSLVAGGLYNEQFF. As DNA, the CDR3 is TGTGCCAGCAGCTTAGTGGCGGGAGGGTTATACAATGAGCAGTTCTTC.

V gene TRBV28 combines with J gene TRBJ1-4, with D perhaps matching TRBD1 (5 bases). The germline gives CDR1 MDHEN, CDR2 SYDVKM. V was trimmed by 4 bases and J by 0 bases, leaving 18 bases between them. The CDR3 is 18 residues long. The CDR3 here is CASSSISMGRTTNEKLFF. As DNA, the CDR3 is TGTGCCAGCAGTTCCATATCCATGGGACGGACAACTAATGAAAAACTGTTTTTT.

The V gene is TRBV13, the J gene TRBJ1-1; no clear D. Looked up from germline, CDR1 is PRHDT and CDR2 is FYEKMQ (reference sequence). This CDR3 spans 13 amino acids. V lost 1 base to trimming and J lost 4 bases, with 7 bases between them. CDR3 sequence reads: CASSLEVATEAFF. For the CDR3, the DNA is TGTGCCAGCAGCTTAGAGGTCGCCACTGAAGCTTTCTTT.

The chain is built from TRBV19 and TRBJ1-5; TRBD1 agrees at 7 bases. This CDR3 is built from 15 residues. Germline lookup yields CDR1 LNHDA and CDR2 SQIVND (reference sequence). J lost 2 bases, V lost 6 bases, and 7 bases had no gene match. Written as DNA, the CDR3 is TGTGCCAGTAGGCAGGGGGTGTTTGGCAATCAGCCCCAGCATTTT. It is translated as CASRQGVFGNQPQHF.